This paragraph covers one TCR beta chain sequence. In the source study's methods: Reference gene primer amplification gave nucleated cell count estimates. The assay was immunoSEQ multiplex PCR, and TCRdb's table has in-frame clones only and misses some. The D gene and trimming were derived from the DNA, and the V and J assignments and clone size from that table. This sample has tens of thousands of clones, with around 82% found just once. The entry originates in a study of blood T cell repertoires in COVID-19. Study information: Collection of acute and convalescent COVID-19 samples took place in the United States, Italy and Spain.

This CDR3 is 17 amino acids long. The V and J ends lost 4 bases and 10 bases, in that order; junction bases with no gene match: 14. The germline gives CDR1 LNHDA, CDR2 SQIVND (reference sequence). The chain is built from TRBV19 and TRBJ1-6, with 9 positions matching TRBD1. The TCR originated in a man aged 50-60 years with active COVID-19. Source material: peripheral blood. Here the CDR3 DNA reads TGTGCCAGTAGTAACCGCCGGACAGGGGCTGGATACTCACCCCTCCACTTT. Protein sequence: CASSNRRTGAGYSPLHF.